These 5 T cell receptor beta chains came from one sample sequenced in a study of blood T cell repertoires in COVID-19. Assay used: immunoSEQ multiplex PCR; TCRdb lists only in-frame clones, some missing. The data show 65,000 to 80,000 clones, about 80% seen once. The sample was peripheral blood. Receptor source: a human donor in a cohort sampled during active COVID-19.

This sequence joins TRBV19 and TRBJ1-6; a possible D gene is TRBD1 (6 bases). The V gene's germline CDR1 is LNHDA and CDR2 SQIVND (reference sequence). Trimming cost V 5 bases and J 4 bases, with 15 bases left between them. This CDR3 is built from 16 residues. CDR3 nucleotides: TGTGCCAGTAGTCTCCAAGGGGGATTGTATAATTCACCCCTCCACTTT. Protein: CASSLQGGLYNSPLHF.

This clone was seen once. The V gene is TRBV5-1, the J gene TRBJ1-4; a weak D match, TRBD1 (5 bases). CDR1 SGHRS and CDR2 YFSETQ come from the germline V gene. The CDR3 loop spans 14 amino acids. The V end was cut by 4 bases, the J end by 4 bases, with 11 bases between. CDR3 coding DNA: TGCGCCAGCAGCGGGGGGAGTGGTAATGAAAAACTGTTTTTT. It codes for CASSGGSGNEKLFF.

V and J are TRBV2 and TRBJ1-2; D perhaps matches TRBD1 (5 bases). Germline-derived CDR1 and CDR2 are SNHLY and FYNNEI. This CDR3 is built from 15 residues. V was clipped by 4 bases and J by 5 bases, with 17 bases between them. As DNA, the CDR3 is TGTGCCAGCAGTGCACAGGTCTCTCCCGTTTATGGCTACACCTTC. Its protein product is CASSAQVSPVYGYTF.

This clone was detected a few times. The chain is built from TRBV28 and TRBJ2-7, with TRBD1 matching over 9 bases. The CDR3 length is 16 residues. Germline assignment: CDR1 MDHEN and CDR2 SYDVKM. With 7 bases clipped from V and 0 bases from J, the junction kept 10 bases outside the gene matches. In nucleotides, the CDR3 is TGTGCCAGCATTGGGACAGGGTGGTGGGGCTCCTACGAGCAGTACTTC. It is translated as CASIGTGWWGSYEQYF.

J is TRBJ1-1 and V is TRBV9, with D hard to call. The CDR3 sequence is 16 residues long. Germline values: CDR1 SGDLS, CDR2 YYNGEE. Trimming left V 4 bases short and J 2 bases short, with 18 bases between. DNA for the CDR3: TGTGCCAGCAGCCCAGTGCGGGCGGGCCGAAACACTGAAGCTTTCTTT. This encodes CASSPVRAGRNTEAFF.